Each of the 5 T cell receptor beta chains below was sequenced from the same sample in a study of cytomegalovirus exposure and HLA in healthy donors. PCR used 60 Vbeta primers and 13 Jbeta primers. Clones were sequenced by immunoSEQ multiplex PCR, and TCRdb holds only the in-frame ones, with some missing. The sample carries roughly 150,000 clones, 65% to 85% recorded once. The sequencing sample was made of PBMCs. The source of these receptors is a male donor in good health and CMV-seronegative.

The V call is TRBV7-3, the J call TRBJ2-7; D may be TRBD2 (5 bases). The ends were cut back, 5 bases at V and 1 base at J, with 12 bases in the middle. The CDR3 is 14 amino acids. CDR1 SGHTA and CDR2 FQGTGA come from the germline V gene. The CDR3 DNA follows: TGTGCCAGCAGCCCCGGTAGCGTTTCCTACGAGCAGTACTTC. Amino acid sequence: CASSPGSVSYEQYF.

The chain has TRBV11-2 and TRBJ2-5; 7 bases are a match to TRBD1. CDR3 length: 15 residues. Germline values: CDR1 SGHAT, CDR2 FQNNGV. Trimming took 7 bases from V and 3 from J; bases not matched to a gene: 11. This chain's CDR3 is CASTSLGDREETQYF. CDR3 nucleotides: TGTGCCAGCACCTCCCTTGGAGACAGGGAAGAGACCCAGTACTTC.

The chain couples TRBV10-2 to TRBJ2-7, with 7 bases lining up with TRBD2. CDR3 size: 15 residues. Looked up from germline, CDR1 is WSHSY and CDR2 is SAAADI. J lost 1 base, V lost 3 bases, and 6 bases had no gene match. CDR3 protein: CASSDAGVASYEQYF. In DNA form, the CDR3 reads TGCGCCAGCAGTGACGCGGGAGTCGCGTCCTACGAGCAGTACTTC.

This clone has just a few counts. V and J are TRBV10-1 and TRBJ1-2, with 8 bases aligning to TRBD1. The CDR3 has 16 amino acids. Germline loops: CDR1 WNHNN, CDR2 SYGVQD (reference sequence). Trimming took 7 bases from V and 4 from J; bases not matched to a gene: 14. The CDR3 DNA is TGCGCCAGCATCCCAACTGGACAGGGAGATTGCTATGGCTACACCTTC. Translating gives CASIPTGQGDCYGYTF.

In this sample, this clone turned up a few times. The chain recombines TRBV28 with TRBJ1-2, with 11 bases matching TRBD1. Germline lookup yields CDR1 MDHEN and CDR2 SYDVKM. J lost 7 bases, V lost 6 bases, and 7 bases had no gene match. The CDR3 covers 14 residues. CDR3 in amino acids: CASRQGQGGTGYTF. The CDR3, as DNA: TGTGCCAGCAGGCAGGGACAGGGGGGTACTGGCTACACCTTC.